Here is one T cell receptor beta chain with its context. Its antigen is unidentified. A CD45RA+ naive subset and a CD45RA-negative memory subset were split from CD4+ cells. This sample was included in a study of shared clonotypes between healthy human individuals. Deep level was the assay's run setting. The assay was immunoSEQ multiplex PCR, and TCRdb's table has in-frame clones only and misses some. The sample carries 2 million to 2.5 million clones, 85% to 95% recorded once. This CDR3 has 13 residues. In germline, CDR1 is MNHEY, CDR2 SVGAGI. After removal of 6 bases from V and 3 bases from J, the junction contained 4 bases not matched to a gene. Study-level results: A reduction in generation probabilities was seen for non-shared clonotypes relative to those shared by all four donors.

This sequence joins TRBV6-5 and TRBJ1-1; 7 positions match TRBD1. Material: naive CD4+ T cells sorted from blood. The sample's subset: CD45RA+ positively selected. This TCR derives from a man younger than 35 in good health. CDR3 sequence (DNA): TGTGCCAGCAGCCCGGGGACAGACACTGAAGCTTTCTTT. Translated, it gives CASSPGTDTEAFF.